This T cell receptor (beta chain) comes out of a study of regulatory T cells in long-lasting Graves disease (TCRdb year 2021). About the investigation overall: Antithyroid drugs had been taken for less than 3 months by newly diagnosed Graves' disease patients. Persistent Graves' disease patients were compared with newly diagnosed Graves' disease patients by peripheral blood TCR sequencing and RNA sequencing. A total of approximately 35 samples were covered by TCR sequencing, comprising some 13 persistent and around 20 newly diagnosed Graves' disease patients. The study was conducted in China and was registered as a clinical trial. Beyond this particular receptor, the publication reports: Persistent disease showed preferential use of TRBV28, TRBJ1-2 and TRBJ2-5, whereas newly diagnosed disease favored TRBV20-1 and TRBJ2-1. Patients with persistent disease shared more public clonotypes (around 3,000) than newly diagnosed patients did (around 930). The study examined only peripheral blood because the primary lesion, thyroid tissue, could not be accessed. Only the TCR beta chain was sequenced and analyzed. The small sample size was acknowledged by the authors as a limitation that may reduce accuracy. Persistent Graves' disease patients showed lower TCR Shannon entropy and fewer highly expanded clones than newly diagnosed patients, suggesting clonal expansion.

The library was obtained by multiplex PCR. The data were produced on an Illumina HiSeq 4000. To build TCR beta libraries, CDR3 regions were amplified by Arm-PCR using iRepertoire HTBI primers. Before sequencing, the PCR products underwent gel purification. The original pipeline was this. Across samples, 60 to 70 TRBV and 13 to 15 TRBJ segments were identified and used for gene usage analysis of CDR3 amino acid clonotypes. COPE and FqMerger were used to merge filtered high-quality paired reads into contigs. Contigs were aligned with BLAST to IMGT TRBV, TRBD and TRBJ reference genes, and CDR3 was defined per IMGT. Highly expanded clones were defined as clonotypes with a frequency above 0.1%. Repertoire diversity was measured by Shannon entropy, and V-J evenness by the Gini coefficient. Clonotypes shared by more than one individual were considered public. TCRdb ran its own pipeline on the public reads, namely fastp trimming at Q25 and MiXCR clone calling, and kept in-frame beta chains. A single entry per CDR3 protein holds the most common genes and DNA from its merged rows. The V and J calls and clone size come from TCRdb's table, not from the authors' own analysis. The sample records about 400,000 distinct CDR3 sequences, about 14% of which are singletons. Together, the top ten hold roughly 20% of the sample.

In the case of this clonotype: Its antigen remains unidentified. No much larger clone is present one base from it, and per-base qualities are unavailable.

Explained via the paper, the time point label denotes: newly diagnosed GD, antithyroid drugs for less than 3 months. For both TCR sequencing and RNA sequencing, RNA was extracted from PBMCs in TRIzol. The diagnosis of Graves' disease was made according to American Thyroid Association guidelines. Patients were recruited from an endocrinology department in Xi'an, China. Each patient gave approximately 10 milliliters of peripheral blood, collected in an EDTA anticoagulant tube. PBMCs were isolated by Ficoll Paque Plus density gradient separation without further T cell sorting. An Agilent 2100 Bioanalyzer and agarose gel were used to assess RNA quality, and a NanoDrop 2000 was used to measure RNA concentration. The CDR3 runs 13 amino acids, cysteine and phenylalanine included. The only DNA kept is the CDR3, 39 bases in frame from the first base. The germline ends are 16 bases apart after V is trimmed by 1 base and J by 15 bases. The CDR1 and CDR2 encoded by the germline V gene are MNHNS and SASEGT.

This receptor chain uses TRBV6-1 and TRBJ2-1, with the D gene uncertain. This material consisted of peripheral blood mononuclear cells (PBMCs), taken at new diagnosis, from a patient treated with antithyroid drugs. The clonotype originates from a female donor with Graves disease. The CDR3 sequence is CASSEGRNHKTFF. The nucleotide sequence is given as TGTGCCAGCAGTGAAGGGCGTAACCACAAGACGTTCTTC.